Shown below are 14 T cell receptor beta chains from a single sample sequenced in a study of metastatic and nonmetastatic thyroid tumors (dated by TCRdb to about 2020). Library creation used PCR. Sequencing instrument: Illumina HiSeq 4000. TCRdb reanalyzed the raw reads on its own, using fastp at Q25 for trimming and MiXCR for clone calling, and kept in-frame beta chains. The sample contains about 33,000 clones, 15% to 20% of them found a single time. Roughly 12% of the sample goes to the ten largest clones. Before undergoing thyroid surgery, none of the patients had been given any kind of treatment. Sequencing was done on a sample of blood. The source is a male donor with papillary thyroid cancer or a benign thyroid nodule (not recorded which). Some clones in this sample may be carry-over from other donors' samples.

The rearrangement links TRBV5-4 to TRBJ2-3, with D maybe TRBD2 (5 bases). This CDR3 region has 16 residues. Trimming pared 0 bases from V and 6 bases from J, leaving 17 bases between. CDR1 SGHNT and CDR2 YYREEE come from the germline V gene (reference sequence). CDR3 nucleotides: TGTGCCAGCAGCTTGGGTGTTGCGACTATTCGGGATACGCAGTATTTT. This sequence encodes CASSLGVATIRDTQYF.

This clone was observed at least ten times. This rearrangement joins TRBV20-1 to TRBJ1-1; the D is unclear. Per germline, CDR1 DFQATT and CDR2 SNEGSKA (reference sequence). CDR3 length equals 14 residues. Trimming stripped 0 bases from V and 6 bases from J, with 14 bases between. CDR3: CSARDEGFAAEAFF. CDR3 bases: TGCAGTGCTAGAGATGAAGGATTCGCGGCTGAAGCTTTCTTT.

This clone has just a few counts. The J gene is TRBJ1-5, the V gene TRBV19, with 7 bases aligning to TRBD1. The length of the CDR3 is 16 residues. The germline CDR1 and CDR2 sequences are LNHDA and SQIVND (reference sequence). Losses at the gene ends were 6 bases for V and 0 bases for J; bases not matched to a gene: 8. The CDR3 DNA reads TGTGCCAGTAGAAGGGGACAGCTAAATAGCAATCAGCCCCAGCATTTT. Its translation: CASRRGQLNSNQPQHF.

The gene calls are TRBV6-2 or TRBV6-3 and TRBJ2-1, with D unclear. The CDR3 loop spans 15 amino acids. Germline assignment: CDR1 MNHEY and CDR2 SVGEGT. Deletions cut 6 bases from V and 0 bases from J, with 12 bases between. The CDR3, as DNA: TGTGCCAGCAGCCTGGGATTCGGCTCCTACAATGAGCAGTTCTTC. It is translated as CASSLGFGSYNEQFF.

There are a few counts of this clone. This rearrangement joins TRBV6-4 to TRBJ2-2, with no clear D. This CDR3 region has 13 residues. Trimming cost V 8 bases and J 5 bases, with 12 bases left between them. The germline V gene encodes CDR1 MRHNA and CDR2 SNTAGT. The CDR3, as DNA: TGTGCCAGCTCCCGCCTAGGAACCGGGGAGCTGTTTTTT. Translating gives CASSRLGTGELFF.

This clone occurred a few times. CDR3 sequence reads: CASSYLELAGDYEQYF. CDR3 bases: TGTGCCAGCAGTTACTTGGAACTAGCGGGAGACTACGAGCAGTACTTC. The V and J genes are TRBV6-5 and TRBJ2-7; 11 nucleotides line up with TRBD2. CDR3 size: 16 residues. Germline CDR1 reads MNHEY; CDR2 reads SVGAGI. The trim removed 1 base at V and 3 bases at J, leaving 5 bases unmatched.

The rearrangement uses TRBV11-2 and TRBJ2-7, with 9 nucleotides matching TRBD1. V was pared by 5 bases and J by 3 bases, with 5 bases of the junction left unmatched. The germline CDR1 and CDR2 sequences are SGHAT and FQNNGV. This CDR3 has 14 amino acids. The CDR3 coding sequence is TGTGCCAGCAGCGGGCCGACAGGGGGCTACGAGCAGTACTTC. Its protein is CASSGPTGGYEQYF. Supplemented by reference TRBV11-2 and TRBJ2-7, the full variable domain reads EAGVAQSPRYKIIEKRQSVAFWCNPISGHATLYWYQQILGQGPKLLIQFQNNGVVDDSQLPKDRFSAERLKGVDSTLKIQPAKLEDSAVYLCASSGPTGGYEQYFGPGTRLTVT.

This clone was detected many times. The genes are TRBV25-1 and TRBJ2-3; TRBD1 matches 8 bases. The germline CDR1 and CDR2 sequences are MGHDK and SYGVNS. This CDR3 region has 16 residues. V was clipped by 2 bases and J by 1 base; unmatched bases: 5. CDR3 protein: CASSERTGSGTDTQYF. In DNA form, the CDR3 reads TGTGCCAGCAGTGAAAGGACAGGGAGTGGCACAGATACGCAGTATTTT.

As regards this clone: The germline gene is not matched at one end of the junction; a read error may be the cause. The genes are TRBV28 and TRBJ2-5; the D gene is possibly TRBD2 (6 bases). The CDR3 extends over 16 amino acids. The V gene's germline CDR1 is MDHEN and CDR2 SYDVKM. CDR3 DNA: TGTGCCAGCAGTTTAGGGAATAGCGGAGGACAAGAGACCGAGTACTTC. Residues: CASSLGNSGGQETEYF.

The V call is TRBV20-1, the J call TRBJ2-7, with D maybe TRBD2 (5 bases). There are 14 residues in the CDR3. The V end was cut by 3 bases, the J end by 2 bases, with 14 bases between. Germline V gives CDR1 DFQATT, CDR2 SNEGSKA (reference sequence). The CDR3 region has the DNA TGCAGTGCTAGGGTGTCGGGGATACCCTACGAGCAGTACTTC. Translated: CSARVSGIPYEQYF.

This clone is medium-sized in the sample. The CDR3 loop reads CASSEAPGFEQYF. DNA for the CDR3: TGTGCCAGCAGTGAAGCGCCGGGGTTCGAGCAGTACTTC. The chain employs TRBV6-1 and TRBJ2-7; D is perhaps TRBD2 (5 bases). Germline loops: CDR1 MNHNS, CDR2 SASEGT. The V gene lost 0 bases and the J gene lost 6 bases, with 9 bases spanning the gap. CDR3 length: 13 residues.

The chain employs TRBV28 and TRBJ2-2; possibly TRBD1 for D (7 bases). Trimming removed 5 bases from V and 8 bases from J, with 18 bases in between. Germline V gene sequence: CDR1 MDHEN, CDR2 SYDVKM. CDR3 length: 15 amino acids. CDR3: CASSTDREEGGELFF. The CDR3 bases are TGTGCCAGCAGTACAGACAGGGAGGAAGGGGGGGAGCTGTTTTTT.

Ten or more counts support this clone. This chain joins TRBV19 and TRBJ2-7, with D perhaps matching TRBD2 (5 bases). The germline V gene has CDR1 LNHDA and CDR2 SQIVND (reference sequence). CDR3 length: 15 residues. V dropped 4 bases and J dropped 1 base, with 14 bases sitting between them. CDR3 sequence: CASSTDSRGSYEQYF. In DNA, the CDR3 is TGTGCCAGTAGTACCGACTCGCGAGGGTCCTACGAGCAGTACTTC.

This clone was recorded many times. The V call is TRBV11-2, the J call TRBJ2-3, with 8 nucleotides matching TRBD1. J was trimmed by 3 bases and V by 5 bases; bases with no gene match: 7. CDR1 and CDR2 from the germline V gene are SGHAT and FQNNGV. The CDR3 runs 15 residues. CDR3 in DNA: TGTGCCAGCAGCCGCGGACAGGGTAGAACAGATACGCAGTATTTT. It translates to CASSRGQGRTDTQYF.